A single sample is the source of the 24 T cell receptor beta chains below, sequenced in a study of cytomegalovirus exposure and HLA in healthy donors. The PCR contained 60 Vbeta and 13 Jbeta primers. Only in-frame clones appear in the TCRdb table, and some are missing; sequencing was by immunoSEQ multiplex PCR. In the table there are roughly 130,000 clones, about 70% of which are singletons. Sequenced sample: PBMCs. Every receptor here comes from a woman in her thirties or forties in good health and CMV-seropositive.

The rearrangement joins TRBV5-1 to TRBJ2-5, with 7 nucleotides matching TRBD2. V gave up 3 bases and J gave up 4 bases; unmatched junction bases: 9. Germline V gene sequence: CDR1 SGHRS, CDR2 YFSETQ. The CDR3 spans 15 residues. CDR3 coding DNA: TGCGCCAGCAGCTCCGGGGGGATCGGGGGAGAGACCCAGTACTTC. Its protein product is CASSSGGIGGETQYF.

V and J are TRBV5-1 and TRBJ2-2; maybe TRBD2 (5 bases). The germline gives CDR1 SGHRS, CDR2 YFSETQ. Between the trimmed V and J ends, which lost 0 bases and 2 bases, there was a span of 17 bases. The CDR3 has 18 amino acids. CDR3 coding DNA: TGCGCCAGCAGCTTGGGTACTCCGGGATACACTAACACCGGGGAGCTGTTTTTT. Protein: CASSLGTPGYTNTGELFF.

This chain uses TRBV10-3 with TRBJ2-5; TRBD2 might be the D (5 bases). Gene TRBJ2-7 matches the end of the DNA better, so the J call may be wrong. CDR3 length equals 14 residues. Germline CDR1 ENHRY, CDR2 SYGVKD. The DNA for the CDR3 is TGTGCCATCAGCCCCGGGATCCCGGACTACGAGCAGTACTTC. Amino acids: CAISPGIPDYEQYF.

The chain carries TRBV28 and TRBJ1-5; D gene unclear. There are 12 residues in the CDR3. The V and J ends lost 8 bases and 6 bases respectively, with 11 bases between them. Looked up from germline, CDR1 is MDHEN and CDR2 is SYDVKM. CDR3 nucleotide sequence: TGTGCCAGCCAGAGTACGGGTCAGCCCCAGCATTTT. This sequence encodes CASQSTGQPQHF.

This clone showed up just a few times. V usage is TRBV20-1 and J usage is TRBJ1-1; D uncertain. The CDR3 loop spans 11 amino acids. Germline CDR1 DFQATT, CDR2 SNEGSKA (reference sequence). Trimming cost V 4 bases and J 1 base, with 4 bases left between them. The DNA of the CDR3 is TGCAGTGCTAACAGGAACACTGAAGCTTTCTTT. Protein product: CSANRNTEAFF.

This chain uses TRBV7-6 with TRBJ2-7; the match to TRBD1 covers 10 bases. CDR1 SGHVS and CDR2 FNYEAQ come from the germline V gene. This CDR3 has 14 residues. J gave up 5 bases and V 5 bases, and 6 bases lay outside the gene matches. The CDR3 DNA reads as TGTGCCAGCAGCCCCACCGGGACAGGGGACGAGCAGTACTTC. As protein: CASSPTGTGDEQYF.

The chain joins TRBV28 to TRBJ1-3, with TRBD1 identical over 11 bases. J lost 4 bases, V lost 6 bases, and 14 bases had no gene match. Per the germline V gene, CDR1 is MDHEN and CDR2 is SYDVKM. The CDR3 loop spans 18 amino acids. The CDR3 region is CASSYLGGQGAKGNTIYF. The CDR3, as DNA: TGTGCCAGCAGCTACCTAGGCGGACAGGGGGCGAAGGGAAACACCATATATTTT.

This clone was picked up a small number of times. The chain recombines TRBV27 with TRBJ1-1, with 9 bases identical to TRBD1. There are 16 residues in the CDR3. After removal of 2 bases from V and 2 bases from J, the junction contained 6 bases not matched to a gene. The germline gives CDR1 MNHEY, CDR2 SMNVEV (reference sequence). The CDR3 is CASSLRDRGINTEAFF. The CDR3 bases are TGTGCCAGCAGTTTACGTGACAGGGGGATTAACACTGAAGCTTTCTTT.

The chain joins TRBV5-4 to TRBJ2-5; TRBD1 is a possible D gene (6 bases). This CDR3 comprises 15 residues. Trimming took off 0 bases at V and 3 bases at J, with 12 bases between the two ends. The germline CDR1 and CDR2 sequences are SGHNT and YYREEE (reference sequence). The CDR3 nucleotides read TGTGCCAGCAGCTTGGTATACAGGGCGGAAGAGACCCAGTACTTC. Its translation: CASSLVYRAEETQYF.

The J gene is TRBJ2-5, the V gene TRBV4-3, with a tentative D call TRBD2 (6 bases). The ends were cut back, 4 bases at V and 3 bases at J, with 18 bases in the middle. The CDR3 is 16 amino acids. The germline V gene has CDR1 LGHNA and CDR2 YSLEER. CDR3 loop: CASSRGRETKKETQYF. CDR3 in DNA: TGCGCCAGCAGCCGGGGCCGGGAGACCAAAAAAGAGACCCAGTACTTC.

The J gene is TRBJ2-7, the V gene TRBV5-1; a weak D match, TRBD2 (6 bases). This CDR3 comprises 14 residues. Germline CDR1 and CDR2: SGHRS and YFSETQ. Trimming removed 0 bases from V and 5 bases from J, with 12 bases in between. In nucleotides, the CDR3 is TGCGCCAGCAGCTTGGCCGGGGGAGGCGACGAGCAGTACTTC. Translation: CASSLAGGGDEQYF.

In nucleotides, the CDR3 is TGTGCCAGCAGCTTAACCCAAATAGCGGGAGCGGTCTACGAGCAGTACTTC. Amino acid sequence: CASSLTQIAGAVYEQYF. J is TRBJ2-7 and V is TRBV7-3, with 9 bases fitting TRBD2. This CDR3 has 17 residues. After removal of 0 bases from V and 3 bases from J, the junction contained 9 bases not matched to a gene. The germline CDR1 and CDR2 sequences are SGHTA and FQGTGA.

This clone was seen only a few times. The gene calls are TRBV19 and TRBJ1-5, with 11 bases fitting TRBD1. V dropped 4 bases and J dropped 5; count of bases not matched to a gene: 4. Germline V CDR1 and CDR2: LNHDA, SQIVND (reference sequence). CDR3 length: 15 amino acids. CDR3: CASSTRTGGHQPQHF. The DNA of the CDR3 is TGTGCCAGTAGTACGAGGACAGGGGGCCATCAGCCCCAGCATTTT.

The J gene is TRBJ2-7, the V gene TRBV6-1, with TRBD2 identical over 9 bases. The V and J ends lost 6 bases and 1 base, in that order; junction bases with no gene match: 7. Per germline, CDR1 MNHNS and CDR2 SASEGT. This CDR3 is built from 15 residues. The CDR3 nucleotides read TGTGCCAGCAGGAGCCTAGCGGGGTATTCCTACGAGCAGTACTTC. It translates to CASRSLAGYSYEQYF.

This clone appeared a single time. The chain employs TRBV5-1 and TRBJ2-1; 7 bases are shared with TRBD2. The CDR3 is 15 residues long. The junction had 5 bases not matched to a gene; V was cut back by 5 bases and J by 0 bases. Germline CDR1 is SGHRS and CDR2 is YFSETQ. CDR3 protein: CASSPTGGSYNEQFF. CDR3 DNA: TGCGCCAGCAGTCCTACGGGGGGCTCCTACAATGAGCAGTTCTTC.

This rearrangement joins TRBV9 to TRBJ1-5, with D possibly being TRBD1 (5 bases). The V gene's germline CDR1 is SGDLS and CDR2 YYNGEE. The CDR3 sequence is 15 residues long. V dropped 4 bases and J dropped 3 bases, with 14 bases sitting between them. In nucleotides, the CDR3 is TGTGCCAGCAGCCCGGGGGATTACGCCAATCAGCCCCAGCATTTT. Protein: CASSPGDYANQPQHF.

The CDR3 spells CASSPLLAGSTDTQYF. CDR3 sequence (DNA): TGTGCCAGCAGCCCTCTACTAGCGGGAAGCACAGATACGCAGTATTTT. The chain joins TRBV14 to TRBJ2-3, with 10 positions matching TRBD2. Per germline, CDR1 SGHDN and CDR2 FVKESK. The junction had 4 bases not matched to a gene; V was cut back by 4 bases and J by 0 bases. The CDR3 length is 16 residues.

The V call is TRBV30, the J call TRBJ2-3; 7 nucleotides align to TRBD2. Germline V gene lookup returns CDR1 GTSNPN and CDR2 SVGIG (reference sequence). With 0 bases clipped from V and 1 base from J, the junction kept 1 base outside the gene matches. This CDR3 is built from 14 residues. CDR3 in amino acids: CAWSVGGGTDTQYF. CDR3 DNA: TGTGCCTGGAGTGTTGGGGGGGGCACAGATACGCAGTATTTT.

This clone was seen a handful of times. The V gene is TRBV19, the J gene TRBJ1-2, with 7 bases lining up with TRBD1. The ends lost 9 bases at V and 5 bases at J; junction bases unmatched: 12. Per the germline V gene, CDR1 is LNHDA and CDR2 is SQIVND (reference sequence). CDR3 size: 14 residues. CDR3 sequence reads: CASKTGAIEYGYTF. The DNA of the CDR3 is TGTGCCAGCAAAACAGGGGCTATTGAGTATGGCTACACCTTC.

The chain recombines TRBV7-2 with TRBJ1-5; 10 bases are a match to TRBD1. This CDR3 has 15 residues. In germline, CDR1 is SGHTA, CDR2 FQGNSA. Germline trimming cut 5 bases from V and 2 bases from J; bases unmatched to any gene: 3. The CDR3 region is CASSLTGGGNQPQHF. The CDR3 DNA sequence: TGTGCCAGCAGCCTGACAGGGGGCGGCAATCAGCCCCAGCATTTT.

The chain joins TRBV5-1 to TRBJ1-1; 8 positions match TRBD1. Trimming at V came to 4 bases and at J to 9 bases, leaving 8 bases not matched to a gene. Looked up from germline, CDR1 is SGHRS and CDR2 is YFSETQ. The CDR3 has 13 residues. Written as DNA, the CDR3 is TGCGCCAGCAGCCTCTTACAGGGGGACCAAGCTTTCTTT. This encodes CASSLLQGDQAFF. Full variable domain (remainder filled in from reference TRBV5-1 and TRBJ1-1): KAGVTQTPRYLIKTRGQQVTLSCSPISGHRSVSWYQQTPGQGLQFLFEYFSETQRNKGNFPGRFSGRQFSNSRSEMNVSTLELGDSALYLCASSLLQGDQAFFGQGTRLTVV.

The genes are TRBV5-1 and TRBJ1-5, with 7 bases lining up with TRBD1. Germline CDR1 and CDR2: SGHRS and YFSETQ. The CDR3 is made up of 18 amino acids. Germline trimming cut 4 bases from V and 0 bases from J; bases unmatched to any gene: 13. CDR3 in amino acids: CASSPTLSGTDSNQPQHF. The CDR3 bases are TGCGCCAGCAGCCCCACTTTATCTGGGACAGATAGCAATCAGCCCCAGCATTTT.

The V and J genes are TRBV11-1 and TRBJ2-2; tentatively, D is TRBD2 (5 bases). This CDR3 has 16 amino acids. V lost 5 bases and J 5 bases, leaving 18 bases between the germline ends. Germline CDR1 is SGHAT and CDR2 is FQDESV (reference sequence). In DNA, the CDR3 is TGTGCCAGCAGCCCTCCCTCCCGGGGATGGACCGGGGAGCTGTTTTTT. This codes for CASSPPSRGWTGELFF.

V usage is TRBV18 and J usage is TRBJ2-7, with D perhaps matching TRBD2 (6 bases). The V gene's germline CDR1 is KGHSH and CDR2 LQKENI. This CDR3 spans 13 amino acids. V was shortened by 2 bases and J by 6 bases, with 11 bases between the two germline ends. CDR3 nucleotide sequence: TGTGCCAGCTCACCAAAAACAGCGGGCGAGCAGTACTTC. Amino acid sequence: CASSPKTAGEQYF. The entire variable domain, with the rest obtained from reference TRBV18 and TRBJ2-7, is as follows: NAGVMQNPRHLVRRRGQEARLRCSPMKGHSHVYWYRQLPEEGLKFMVYLQKENIIDESGMPKERFSAEFPKEGPSILRIQQVVRGDSAAYFCASSPKTAGEQYFGPGTRLTVT.